This TCR beta chain was obtained from a study of cytomegalovirus exposure and HLA in healthy donors. Regarding the study as a whole: Cytomegalovirus status was reportedly diagnosed by the classifier with high specificity and sensitivity.

Clones were sequenced by immunoSEQ multiplex PCR, and TCRdb holds only the in-frame ones, with some missing. The sample has about 56,000 clones, approximately 92% seen once; the top ten hold over 0.95%. Notes on this clone: As yet, its antigen is unknown.

Germline CDR1 MDHEN, CDR2 SYDVKM. This CDR3 spans 17 amino acids. The V and J ends lost 3 bases and 2 bases, in that order; junction bases with no gene match: 8. The sample was PBMCs. The gene calls are TRBV28 and TRBJ1-3, with 9 bases matching TRBD1. The TCR sequence derives from a man aged 18 to 35 in good health and CMV-seronegative. The CDR3 DNA reads TGTGCCAGCAGTTTGGGGGGCGACAGGGGGGCTGGAAACACCATATATTTT. Amino acid sequence: CASSLGGDRGAGNTIYF.